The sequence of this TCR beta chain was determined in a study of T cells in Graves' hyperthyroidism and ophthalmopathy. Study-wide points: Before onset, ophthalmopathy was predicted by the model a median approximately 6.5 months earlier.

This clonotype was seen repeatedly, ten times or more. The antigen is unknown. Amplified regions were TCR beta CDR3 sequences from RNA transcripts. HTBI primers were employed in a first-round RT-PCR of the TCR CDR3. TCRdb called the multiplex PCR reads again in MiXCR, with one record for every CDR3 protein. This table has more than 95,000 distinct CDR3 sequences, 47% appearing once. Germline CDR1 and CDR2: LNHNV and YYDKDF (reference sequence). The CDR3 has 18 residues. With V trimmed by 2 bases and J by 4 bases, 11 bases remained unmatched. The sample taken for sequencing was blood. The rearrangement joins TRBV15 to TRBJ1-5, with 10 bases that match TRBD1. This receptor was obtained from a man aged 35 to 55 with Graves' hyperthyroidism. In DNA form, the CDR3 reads TGTGCCACCAGCAGACTGGGGGACAGGGGTGGGGGGAATCAGCCCCAGCATTTT. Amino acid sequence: CATSRLGDRGGGNQPQHF.